The present T cell receptor beta chain was sequenced within a study of shared clonotypes between healthy human individuals. Methods used by the authors: Filtering differed since immunoSEQ provided only junctions, with no quality scores. Sequencing was performed with immunoSEQ multiplex PCR; in TCRdb, only in-frame clones are kept and a portion is missing. That table furnishes V, J and clone size, whereas the DNA furnished D and trimming. The repertoire includes fewer than 1.8 million clones, just under 99% of them detected once, and approximately 0.4% sits in the top ten. The J segment lost 2 bases and the V segment lost 0 bases, leaving 1 base of the junction unmatched. Germline V gene data show CDR1 as SGHNT and CDR2 as YYREEE (reference sequence). This CDR3 is 15 amino acids long. Each of the donors was a healthy adult who was HIV-negative and had not had a recent acute infection or vaccination. All the donors were Caucasian adults who lived in Nashville, Tennessee. Naive CD4+ cells were CD45RA-selected; the remaining cells were memory.

The TCR sequence derives from a man in his thirties or forties in good health. The chain couples TRBV5-4 to TRBJ1-4; 7 positions agree with TRBD1. The sample taken for sequencing was naive CD4+ T cells sorted from blood. Described subset: CD45RA+ positively selected. The CDR3 DNA is TGTGCCAGCAGCTTGGAGGGACAGACTAATGAAAAACTGTTTTTT. It codes for CASSLEGQTNEKLFF.